What follows is one T cell receptor (beta chain) and its context. CDR1 is KGHSH and CDR2 is LQKENI in the germline V gene. The V end lost 0 bases, the J end lost 4 bases, and 14 bases lay between the germline ends. This CDR3 contains 16 residues. This specimen comes from a study of OX40 agonist ivuxolimab in advanced cancers. Only in-frame clones appear in the TCRdb table, and some are missing; sequencing was by immunoSEQ multiplex PCR. The sample contains tens of thousands of clones, about nine tenths of which appear only once. The TCR sequence derives from an adult with an advanced solid tumor such as melanoma, head and neck, liver or kidney cancer. This chain joins TRBV18 and TRBJ2-3, with D perhaps given as TRBD1 or TRBD2 (5 bases each). The sequencing here drew on CD4+ or CD8+ T cells sorted from blood, taken in a trial of the OX40 agonist ivuxolimab. CDR3 protein: CASSPPNRGAADTQYF. As DNA, the CDR3 is TGTGCCAGCTCACCACCGAACAGAGGGGCGGCAGATACGCAGTATTTT. Full variable domain (missing parts from reference TRBV18 and TRBJ2-3): NAGVMQNPRHLVRRRGQEARLRCSPMKGHSHVYWYRQLPEEGLKFMVYLQKENIIDESGMPKERFSAEFPKEGPSILRIQQVVRGDSAAYFCASSPPNRGAADTQYFGPGTRLTVL.